This T cell receptor beta chain is from a study of CD8 T cells in Susac syndrome. Study details: Treatment at blood withdrawal was none, corticosteroids, or intravenous immunoglobulin alone in Susac syndrome patients. Study results and limitations: Where Susac syndrome CD4+ T cell repertoires were concerned, no clonal expansion was evident.

An amount of RNA that ranged from roughly 0.45 to 1 ug was reverse transcribed with random hexamers. Amplification of the TCR beta CDR3 was carried out by immunoSEQ multiplex PCR, which spanned a total of 54 Vbeta and 13 Jbeta segments. MiXCR, applied by TCRdb to the immunoSEQ multiplex PCR reads, yields one record per CDR3 protein. The sample lists 150,000 or so distinct CDR3 sequences, over 90% occurring once. With V trimmed by 3 bases and J by 1 base, 5 bases remained unmatched. This CDR3 comprises 14 residues. Looked up from germline, CDR1 is GTSNPN and CDR2 is SVGIG (reference sequence). Details on this clonotype: What it binds is unknown.

The source material was CD4+ T cells from PBMCs. The sequence was collected from a human donor with Susac syndrome. The chain links TRBV30 to TRBJ2-7, with 8 positions matching TRBD1. CDR3: CAWSAYRGSYEQYF. The CDR3 DNA sequence: TGTGCCTGGAGCGCATACAGGGGGTCCTACGAGCAGTACTTC.